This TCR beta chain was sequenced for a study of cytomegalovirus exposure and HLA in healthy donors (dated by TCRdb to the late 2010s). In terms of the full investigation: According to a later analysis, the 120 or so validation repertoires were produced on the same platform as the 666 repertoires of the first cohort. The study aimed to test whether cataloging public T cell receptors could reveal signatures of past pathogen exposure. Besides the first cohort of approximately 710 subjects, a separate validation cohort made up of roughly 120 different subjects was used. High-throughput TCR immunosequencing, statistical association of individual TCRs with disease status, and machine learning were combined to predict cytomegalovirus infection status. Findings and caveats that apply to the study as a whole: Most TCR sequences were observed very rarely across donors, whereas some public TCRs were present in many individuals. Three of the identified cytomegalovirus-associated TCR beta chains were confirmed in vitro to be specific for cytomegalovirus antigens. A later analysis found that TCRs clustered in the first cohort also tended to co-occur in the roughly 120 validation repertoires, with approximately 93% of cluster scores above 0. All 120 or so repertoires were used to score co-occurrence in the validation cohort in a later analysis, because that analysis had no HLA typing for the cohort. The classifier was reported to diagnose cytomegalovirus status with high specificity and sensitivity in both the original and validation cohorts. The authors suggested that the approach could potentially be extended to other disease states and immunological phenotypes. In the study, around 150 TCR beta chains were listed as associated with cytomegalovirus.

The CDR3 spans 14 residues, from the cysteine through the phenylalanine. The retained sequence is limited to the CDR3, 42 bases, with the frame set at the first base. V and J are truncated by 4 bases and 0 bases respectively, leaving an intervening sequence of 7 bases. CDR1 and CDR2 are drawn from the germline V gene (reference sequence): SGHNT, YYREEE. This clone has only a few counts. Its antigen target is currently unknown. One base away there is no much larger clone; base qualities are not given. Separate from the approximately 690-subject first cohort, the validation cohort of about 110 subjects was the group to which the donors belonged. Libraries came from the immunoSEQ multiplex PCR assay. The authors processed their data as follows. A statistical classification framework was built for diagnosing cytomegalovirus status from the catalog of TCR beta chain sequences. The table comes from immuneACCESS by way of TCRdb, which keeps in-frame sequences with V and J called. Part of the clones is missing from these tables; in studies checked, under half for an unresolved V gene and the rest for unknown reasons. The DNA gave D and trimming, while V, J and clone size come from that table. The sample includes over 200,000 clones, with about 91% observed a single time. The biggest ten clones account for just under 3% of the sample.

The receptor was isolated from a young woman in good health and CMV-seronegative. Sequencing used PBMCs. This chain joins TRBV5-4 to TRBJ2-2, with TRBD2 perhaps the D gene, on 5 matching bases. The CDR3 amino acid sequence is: CASSGRTNTGELFF. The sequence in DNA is TGTGCCAGCAGCGGGAGAACGAACACCGGGGAGCTGTTTTTT.